Below, 30 T cell receptor beta chains from the same sample are listed, as sequenced in a study of T cell responses to AZD1222 COVID-19 vaccine (dated by TCRdb to the early 2020s). Read against the paper, the sample's time point label means: about 28 days (+/-7) after the second vaccine dose. Receptors were amplified or captured by the immunoSEQ multiplex PCR assay. The table comes from immuneACCESS by way of TCRdb, which keeps in-frame sequences with V and J called. Part of the clones is missing from these tables; in studies checked, under half for an unresolved V gene and the rest for unknown reasons. The sample contains approximately 100,000 clones, approximately 87% of them found a single time. The top ten clones comprise roughly a tenth of the sample. The sequenced sample was peripheral blood, obtained 28 days after the second AZD1222 dose. Every receptor here comes from an adult who received the AZD1222 COVID-19 vaccine.

V and J are TRBV9 and TRBJ2-7; TRBD2 matches at 10 bases. The CDR3 has 14 residues. Looked up from germline, CDR1 is SGDLS and CDR2 is YYNGEE. Losses at the gene ends were 6 bases for V and 4 bases for J; bases not matched to a gene: 7. For the CDR3, the DNA is TGTGCCAGCAATCCAGCGGGAGGGACTTACGAGCAGTACTTC. This encodes CASNPAGGTYEQYF.

The chain is built from TRBV4-2 and TRBJ2-7; the D call may be TRBD1 or TRBD2 (5 bases each). V was clipped by 0 bases and J by 4 bases, with 13 bases between them. This CDR3 contains 15 residues. CDR1 and CDR2 from the germline V gene are LGHNA and YNFKEQ. The CDR3 nucleotides read TGTGCCAGCAGCCAAGAGGGAGCAGGGTTATACGAGCAGTACTTC. This gives the protein CASSQEGAGLYEQYF.

J is TRBJ2-3 and V is TRBV5-4, with no clear D. Germline V CDR1 and CDR2: SGHNT, YYREEE (reference sequence). Trimming shortened V by 3 bases and J by 5 bases, and 10 bases separated the two germline ends. CDR3 length: 13 amino acids. DNA of the CDR3: TGTGCCAGCAGCTGGGGTGATGTAGATACGCAGTATTTT. Its translation is CASSWGDVDTQYF.

The chain is built from TRBV7-9 and TRBJ1-1; weak D call: TRBD1 (5 bases). The germline CDR1 and CDR2 sequences are SEHNR and FQNEAQ (reference sequence). V gave up 0 bases and J gave up 4 bases, with 15 bases separating them. The CDR3 totals 16 residues. The CDR3 DNA is TGTGCCAGCAGCTTAGCGACGGGGGTTGGGAGCACTGAAGCTTTCTTT. Its protein product is CASSLATGVGSTEAFF.

The CDR3 DNA is TGTGCCAGCAGCTTGGAGGGGGCTGGATATGGCTACACCTTC. It specifies CASSLEGAGYGYTF. This rearrangement joins TRBV5-4 to TRBJ1-2; 7 positions match TRBD1. Trimming removed 0 bases from V and 5 bases from J; junction bases left unmatched: 4. The CDR3 runs 14 residues. CDR1 and CDR2 from the germline V gene are SGHNT and YYREEE (reference sequence).

The table lists this clone with a few counts. The rearrangement joins TRBV19 to TRBJ1-1, with 8 positions matching TRBD1. V dropped 5 bases and J dropped 4; count of bases not matched to a gene: 12. The germline CDR1 and CDR2 sequences are LNHDA and SQIVND (reference sequence). The CDR3 is made up of 16 amino acids. The CDR3 sequence: CASSPGQGGGGTEAFF. CDR3 coding DNA: TGTGCCAGTAGTCCAGGACAGGGAGGAGGAGGCACTGAAGCTTTCTTT.

The V call is TRBV5-1, the J call TRBJ2-5, with D tentatively TRBD1 (5 bases). The CDR3 has 13 residues. Germline CDR1 and CDR2: SGHRS and YFSETQ. The ends were cut back, 7 bases at V and 2 bases at J, with 12 bases in the middle. CDR3 residues: CASGGALQETQYF. As DNA, the CDR3 is TGCGCCAGCGGTGGGGCCTTACAAGAGACCCAGTACTTC.

This clone showed up just once. V and J are TRBV29-1 and TRBJ1-1; D might be TRBD1 (5 bases). This CDR3 spans 12 amino acids. Germline V gives CDR1 SQVTM, CDR2 ANQGSEA. Trimming stripped 1 base from V and 4 bases from J, with 7 bases between. As DNA, the CDR3 is TGCAGCGTTGAAGGGGGGGGCACTGAAGCTTTCTTT. Amino acids: CSVEGGGTEAFF.

This clone was seen repeatedly, ten times or more. The chain employs TRBV24-1 and TRBJ2-2, with a weak D call TRBD1 (5 bases). CDR3 length: 18 amino acids. Trimming took off 4 bases at V and 7 bases at J, with 24 bases between the two ends. Germline lookup yields CDR1 KGHDR and CDR2 SFDVKD. CDR3 in DNA: TGTGCCACCAGTGACCCGCCGGACATTTATAGTGGGATCGGGGAGCTGTTTTTT. This sequence encodes CATSDPPDIYSGIGELFF.

This chain links TRBV18 with TRBJ2-7; TRBD1 aligns across 9 bases. Trimming removed 6 bases from V and 3 bases from J; junction bases left unmatched: 6. The CDR3 contains 14 residues. The germline V gene encodes CDR1 KGHSH and CDR2 LQKENI. CDR3 sequence (DNA): TGTGCCAGCTCGGTGGACAGGGGTCTCTACGAGCAGTACTTC. It encodes CASSVDRGLYEQYF.

V and J are TRBV4-1 and TRBJ2-3; TRBD2 aligns across 13 bases. Per germline, CDR1 MGHRA and CDR2 YSYEKL. V shed 1 base and J 6 bases; nucleotides not matched to a gene: 10. There are 18 residues in the CDR3. The CDR3 DNA is TGCGCCAGCAGCCAAGTGGCAGGGACTAGCGGGATGGAGGATACGCAGTATTTT. It codes for CASSQVAGTSGMEDTQYF.

The chain carries TRBV19 and TRBJ1-5, with 7 nucleotides matching TRBD1. CDR3 size: 15 residues. Trimming at V came to 7 bases and at J to 8 bases, leaving 14 bases not matched to a gene. Germline V CDR1 and CDR2: LNHDA, SQIVND (reference sequence). The CDR3 spells CASTQHRGLLEPQHF. CDR3 bases: TGTGCCAGTACCCAACATAGGGGGCTTCTAGAGCCCCAGCATTTT.

This clone came up once. The chain employs TRBV19 and TRBJ1-1, with a possible D match to TRBD1 (5 bases). Per germline, CDR1 LNHDA and CDR2 SQIVND (reference sequence). V shed 1 base and J shed 5 bases, with 8 bases lying between them. The CDR3 has 13 residues. The CDR3 here is CASSIGGATEAFF. For the CDR3, the DNA is TGTGCCAGTAGTATAGGAGGGGCGACTGAAGCTTTCTTT.

The chain employs TRBV28 and TRBJ1-4; D uncertain. Germline V lookup: CDR1 MDHEN, CDR2 SYDVKM. Deletions cut 6 bases from V and 8 bases from J, with 13 bases between. CDR3 length: 13 residues. The CDR3 loop is CASRREVREKLFF. For the CDR3, the DNA is TGTGCCAGCAGACGGGAAGTCAGGGAAAAACTGTTTTTT.

V is TRBV27 and J is TRBJ2-1; the D gene is possibly TRBD2 (6 bases). V was trimmed by 5 bases and J by 6 bases, leaving 14 bases between them. This CDR3 is built from 14 residues. In germline, CDR1 is MNHEY, CDR2 SMNVEV (reference sequence). CDR3: CASSAGPLFNEQFF. The CDR3 nucleotides read TGTGCCAGCAGTGCGGGACCTCTATTCAATGAGCAGTTCTTC.

This clone was detected only once. This chain uses TRBV5-1 with TRBJ2-3; TRBD2 matches at 13 bases. Germline trimming cut 4 bases from V and 1 base from J; bases unmatched to any gene: 6. In germline, CDR1 is SGHRS, CDR2 YFSETQ. The length of the CDR3 is 17 residues. The CDR3 DNA is TGCGCCAGCAGCCCGGGGACTAGCGGGGTTCGCACAGATACGCAGTATTTT. Protein sequence: CASSPGTSGVRTDTQYF.

The chain links TRBV2 to TRBJ2-7, with 12 bases aligning to TRBD2. V dropped 3 bases and J dropped 0; count of bases not matched to a gene: 3. Germline V lookup: CDR1 SNHLY, CDR2 FYNNEI. The CDR3 consists of 16 residues. The CDR3 here is CASSEGLAGLSYEQYF. CDR3 nucleotides: TGTGCCAGCAGTGAGGGACTAGCGGGCCTCTCCTACGAGCAGTACTTC.

V gene TRBV6-5 combines with J gene TRBJ1-6; no definite D call. From germline, CDR1 is MNHEY and CDR2 SVGAGI. The V end lost 5 bases, the J end lost 10 bases, and 9 bases lay between the germline ends. This CDR3 spans 12 amino acids. In nucleotides, the CDR3 is TGTGCCAGCAGTCCACCTGACTCACCCCTCCACTTT. Amino acids: CASSPPDSPLHF.

This CDR3 is CASSSRNAGELFF. In DNA form, the CDR3 reads TGTGCCAGCAGCTCCCGAAACGCCGGGGAGCTGTTTTTT. The rearrangement uses TRBV7-9 and TRBJ2-2; the D is unclear. Per the germline V gene, CDR1 is SEHNR and CDR2 is FQNEAQ (reference sequence). Trimming pared 4 bases from V and 6 bases from J, leaving 9 bases between. This CDR3 is 13 amino acids long.

The chain recombines TRBV9 with TRBJ2-7; no reliable D call. CDR3 size: 12 residues. Trimming pared 3 bases from V and 8 bases from J, leaving 12 bases between. The germline CDR1 and CDR2 sequences are SGDLS and YYNGEE. The CDR3 protein is CASSAGGRQQYF. CDR3 in DNA: TGTGCCAGCAGCGCCGGTGGCAGGCAGCAGTACTTC. Using reference TRBV9 and TRBJ2-7 for the parts outside the CDR3, the full variable domain is DSGVTQTPKHLITATGQRVTLRCSPRSGDLSVYWYQQSLDQGLQFLIQYYNGEERAKGNILERFSAQQFPDLHSELNLSSLELGDSALYFCASSAGGRQQYFGPGTRLTVT.

CDR3: CAWSTQTAYGYTF. The DNA for the CDR3 is TGTGCCTGGAGTACACAGACAGCCTATGGCTACACCTTC. The rearrangement joins TRBV30 to TRBJ1-2; maybe TRBD1 (5 bases). CDR1 and CDR2 (germline): GTSNPN, SVGIG (reference sequence). This CDR3 spans 13 amino acids. V was pared by 2 bases and J by 4 bases, with 11 bases between.

The rearrangement uses TRBV7-9 and TRBJ1-2; no firm D call. CDR3 length equals 15 residues. Germline lookup yields CDR1 SEHNR and CDR2 FQNEAQ (reference sequence). Between the trimmed V and J ends, which lost 8 bases and 5 bases, there was a span of 21 bases. In DNA, the CDR3 is TGTGCCAGCCTACCCACTCTCGGCAGCCCTTATGGCTACACCTTC. It codes for CASLPTLGSPYGYTF.

The count of this clone is one. Here the CDR3 reads CASSIPPGHEAFF. CDR3 DNA: TGTGCCAGTAGTATACCCCCGGGGCATGAAGCTTTCTTT. The V gene is TRBV19, the J gene TRBJ1-1; D may be TRBD1 (5 bases). The germline CDR1 and CDR2 sequences are LNHDA and SQIVND (reference sequence). The CDR3 totals 13 residues. The ends were cut back, 2 bases at V and 7 bases at J, with 11 bases in the middle.

The chain recombines TRBV19 with TRBJ1-1; D unresolved. The ends were cut back, 8 bases at V and 0 bases at J, with 4 bases in the middle. The CDR3 sequence is 11 residues long. Per the germline V gene, CDR1 is LNHDA and CDR2 is SQIVND (reference sequence). The CDR3 loop is CASWMNTEAFF. The CDR3 DNA reads as TGTGCCAGTTGGATGAACACTGAAGCTTTCTTT.

This clone appeared a single time. The gene calls are TRBV19 and TRBJ1-2; possible D gene TRBD1, 5 bases. The CDR3 sequence is 19 residues long. From germline, CDR1 is LNHDA and CDR2 SQIVND (reference sequence). The V gene lost 0 bases and the J gene lost 0 bases, with 20 bases spanning the gap. DNA for the CDR3: TGTGCCAGTAGTATAGATCGCGACAGTCTGGCCTATGCTAACTATGGCTACACCTTC. It yields the protein CASSIDRDSLAYANYGYTF.

This clone appeared once. Other DNA sequences of this sample code for an identical CDR3. V is TRBV5-1 and J is TRBJ1-3; D gene ambiguous. Trimming took off 2 bases at V and 4 bases at J, with 7 bases between the two ends. This CDR3 contains 13 residues. The germline CDR1 and CDR2 sequences are SGHRS and YFSETQ. Here the CDR3 reads CASSLDRGNTIYF. The CDR3 DNA follows: TGCGCCAGCAGCTTAGACCGCGGAAACACCATATATTTT.

The rearrangement links TRBV18 to TRBJ2-1; TRBD2 aligns across 14 bases. The CDR3 runs 18 residues. V dropped 3 bases and J dropped 7; count of bases not matched to a gene: 11. CDR1 KGHSH and CDR2 LQKENI come from the germline V gene. The CDR3 spells CASSPRLTGTSGGNEQFF. In DNA, the CDR3 is TGTGCCAGCTCACCTCGCCTAACCGGGACTAGCGGGGGTAATGAGCAGTTCTTC. The variable domain in full, with the rest retrieved from reference TRBV18 and TRBJ2-1, is NAGVMQNPRHLVRRRGQEARLRCSPMKGHSHVYWYRQLPEEGLKFMVYLQKENIIDESGMPKERFSAEFPKEGPSILRIQQVVRGDSAAYFCASSPRLTGTSGGNEQFFGPGTRLTVL.

This chain connects TRBV13 to TRBJ1-1, with no clear D. The germline V and J ends were trimmed by 1 base and 2 bases, with 8 bases remaining between them. The germline V gene encodes CDR1 PRHDT and CDR2 FYEKMQ (reference sequence). The CDR3 extends over 14 amino acids. The CDR3: CASSLAKGNTEAFF. The CDR3 DNA sequence: TGTGCCAGCAGCTTAGCAAAGGGAAACACTGAAGCTTTCTTT.

This chain uses TRBV19 with TRBJ2-3; 7 bases fit TRBD1. Per germline, CDR1 LNHDA and CDR2 SQIVND (reference sequence). V shed 1 base and J 2 bases; nucleotides not matched to a gene: 12. This CDR3 has 18 residues. DNA of the CDR3: TGTGCCAGTAGTATAGGAATGACAGGGTCTCTATTCACAGATACGCAGTATTTT. Translating it yields CASSIGMTGSLFTDTQYF.

The chain recombines TRBV11-2 with TRBJ2-1; the D is unclear. The V gene's germline CDR1 is SGHAT and CDR2 FQNNGV. The CDR3 consists of 12 residues. Trimming removed 5 bases at V and 6 bases at J, with 8 bases between. In DNA form, the CDR3 reads TGTGCCAGCAGCGTAGGCACCAATGAGCAGTTCTTC. Translated: CASSVGTNEQFF.